The rows below give T cell receptor beta chains drawn from one sample of a study of blood T cell repertoires in COVID-19. Assay used: immunoSEQ multiplex PCR; TCRdb lists only in-frame clones, some missing. The table includes some 270,000 clones, about 89% detected once. Sequenced material: peripheral blood. All receptors come from a man aged 35 to 55 with active or convalescent COVID-19. CDR3s include the opening cysteine and the closing phenylalanine or tryptophan. A D gene is named only where the DNA matches it firmly. Rows give clone size only sometimes, using once, few, many, or a class for an expanded clone.

D	J	V	size	length	CDR3	DNA
TRBD2	TRBJ2-7	TRBV12-5	NA	15	CASGLWLAGSYEQYF	TGTGCTAGTGGTTTGTGGCTAGCGGGTTCCTACGAGCAGTACTTC
TRBD2	TRBJ2-3	TRBV18	NA	17	CASSPPLAGGSTDTQYF	TGTGCCAGCTCACCACCGCTAGCGGGAGGGAGCACAGATACGCAGTATTTT
TRBD1	TRBJ2-7	TRBV30	NA	14	CAWRTGTGAYEQYF	TGTGCCTGGAGAACCGGGACAGGGGCTTACGAGCAGTACTTC
TRBD2	TRBJ2-1	TRBV30	NA	13	CAWTSGGNNEQFF	TGTGCCTGGACATCCGGGGGGAACAATGAGCAGTTCTTC
TRBD2	TRBJ2-1	TRBV13	NA	16	CASSPLAGGTDNEQFF	TGTGCCAGCAGCCCCTTAGCGGGAGGGACAGACAATGAGCAGTTCTTC
TRBD2	TRBJ2-5	TRBV7-3	NA	16	CASSLTRPSGGATQYF	TGTGCCAGCAGCTTAACGAGGCCTAGCGGGGGGGCGACCCAGTACTTC
NA	TRBJ2-1	TRBV5-1	NA	14	CASSPMGGYNEQFF	TGCGCCAGCAGCCCGATGGGGGGTTACAATGAGCAGTTCTTC
TRBD2	TRBJ2-7	TRBV4-1	NA	15	CASRGIGGSQDEQYF	TGCGCCAGCAGGGGCATCGGGGGGAGTCAGGACGAGCAGTACTTC
TRBD1	TRBJ1-5	TRBV7-2	once	14	CASSSTGMGQPQHF	TGTGCCAGCAGCTCGACAGGGATGGGACAGCCCCAGCATTTT
NA	TRBJ2-2	TRBV4-1	NA	15	CASSQAVVASGELFF	TGCGCCAGCAGCCAAGCCGTAGTAGCGTCCGGGGAGCTGTTTTTT
TRBD1	TRBJ2-7	TRBV7-9	NA	16	CASRKLGTGEPYEQYF	TGTGCCAGCAGGAAATTAGGGACAGGCGAACCCTACGAGCAGTACTTC
NA	TRBJ2-2	TRBV5-1	NA	14	CASSLSRGTGELFF	TGCGCCAGCAGCTTGTCCCGAGGCACCGGGGAGCTGTTTTTT
NA	TRBJ2-7	TRBV5-4	NA	13	CASSLEAAYEQYF	TGTGCCAGCAGCTTGGAGGCGGCGTACGAGCAGTACTTC
NA	TRBJ2-7	TRBV2	NA	15	CASAVSAGISYEQYF	TGTGCCAGCGCTGTAAGTGCAGGGATTTCCTACGAGCAGTACTTC
TRBD1	TRBJ1-5	TRBV7-3	NA	15	CASSLTGGSNQPQHF	TGTGCCAGCAGCTTGACAGGGGGAAGCAATCAGCCCCAGCATTTT
TRBD2	TRBJ2-5	TRBV19	NA	16	CASTLGTSGSGETQYF	TGTGCCAGTACCCTAGGGACTAGCGGGAGCGGTGAGACCCAGTACTTC
TRBD1	TRBJ2-5	TRBV11-2	NA	12	CASRRDSGTQYF	TGTGCCAGCCGTAGGGACAGCGGGACCCAGTACTTC
NA	TRBJ1-2	TRBV28	few	15	CASSPTAAENYGYTF	TGTGCCAGCAGTCCCACTGCGGCGGAAAACTATGGCTACACCTTC
TRBD2	TRBJ2-7	TRBV3-1/TRBV3-2	once	17	CASRPGLAGGSSYEQYF	TGTGCCAGCAGACCCGGACTAGCGGGGGGTTCCTCCTACGAGCAGTACTTC
NA	TRBJ1-6	TRBV3-1/TRBV3-2	NA	14	CASSPLGVNSPLHF	TGTGCCAGCAGTCCCCTCGGGGTCAATTCACCCCTCCACTTT
TRBD2	TRBJ2-7	TRBV30	NA	15	CAWRLWREDRPEQYF	TGTGCCTGGAGATTGTGGCGGGAGGACCGCCCGGAGCAGTACTTC